This T cell receptor beta chain appears in the sequencing data of a study of shared clonotypes between healthy human individuals. Study-wide results and caveats: The four-donor shared clonotypes exceeded non-shared clonotypes in generation probability, with non-shared ones scoring lower.

The CDR3 has 13 residues. Trimming removed 3 bases from V and 3 bases from J, with 9 bases in between. The germline V gene has CDR1 SGHTA and CDR2 FQGTGA. Clones were read by immunoSEQ multiplex PCR, and TCRdb kept only the in-frame ones, dropping some. The data show 2 million to 3 million clones, 93% seen once. Details on this clone: Its target is not known. The identical CDR3 is also encoded by other nucleotide sequences in the sample.

This receptor was taken from a man between 18 and 35 years old in good health. Some clones in this sample may be carry-over from other donors' samples. V and J are TRBV7-3 and TRBJ2-7; D is unclear. Sequenced: naive CD4+ T cells from PBMCs. Subset noted: CD45RA+ positively selected. The CDR3 loop is CASSFGQNYEQYF. CDR3 coding DNA: TGTGCCAGCAGCTTCGGGCAGAACTACGAGCAGTACTTC. The full variable domain, rest sourced from reference TRBV7-3 and TRBJ2-7, is GAGVSQTPSNKVTEKGKYVELRCDPISGHTALYWYRQSLGQGPEFLIYFQGTGAADDSGLPNDRFFAVRPEGSVSTLKIQRTERGDSAVYLCASSFGQNYEQYFGPGTRLTVT.